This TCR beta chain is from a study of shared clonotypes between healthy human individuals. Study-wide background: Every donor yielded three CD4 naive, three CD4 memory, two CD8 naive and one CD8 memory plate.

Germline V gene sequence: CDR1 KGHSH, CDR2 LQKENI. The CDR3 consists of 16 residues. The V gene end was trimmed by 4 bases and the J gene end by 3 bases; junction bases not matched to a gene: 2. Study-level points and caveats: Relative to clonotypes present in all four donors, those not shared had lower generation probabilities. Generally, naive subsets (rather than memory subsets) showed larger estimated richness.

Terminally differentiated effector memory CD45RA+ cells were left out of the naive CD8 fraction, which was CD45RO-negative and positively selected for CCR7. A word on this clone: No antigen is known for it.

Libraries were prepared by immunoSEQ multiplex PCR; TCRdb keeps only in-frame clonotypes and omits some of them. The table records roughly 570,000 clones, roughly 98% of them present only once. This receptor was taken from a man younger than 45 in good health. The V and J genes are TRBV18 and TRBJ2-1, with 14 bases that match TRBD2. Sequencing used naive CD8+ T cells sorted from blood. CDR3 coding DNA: TGTGCCAGCTCACTGGGACTAGCGGGAGTCTACAATGAGCAGTTCTTC. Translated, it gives CASSLGLAGVYNEQFF.